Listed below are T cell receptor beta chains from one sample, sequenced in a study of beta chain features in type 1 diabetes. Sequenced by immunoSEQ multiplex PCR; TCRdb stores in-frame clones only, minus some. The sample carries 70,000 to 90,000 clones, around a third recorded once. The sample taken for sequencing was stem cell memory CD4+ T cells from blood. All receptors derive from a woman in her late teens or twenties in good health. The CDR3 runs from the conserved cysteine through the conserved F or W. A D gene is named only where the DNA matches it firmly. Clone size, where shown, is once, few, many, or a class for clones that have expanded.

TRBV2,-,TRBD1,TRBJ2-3,CASTPDRGHTDTQYF,TGTGCCAGCACTCCCGACAGGGGGCACACAGATACGCAGTATTTT
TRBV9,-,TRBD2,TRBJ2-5,CASSVGLAGFQETQYF,TGTGCCAGCAGCGTAGGCCTAGCGGGGTTCCAAGAGACCCAGTACTTC
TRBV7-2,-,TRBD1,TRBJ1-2,CASSSPPGGGYTF,TGTGCCAGCAGCTCCCCTCCAGGGGGAGGCTACACCTTC
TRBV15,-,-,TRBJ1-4,CATSRDQGMKKLFF,TGTGCCACCAGCAGAGATCAGGGGATGAAAAAACTGTTTTTT
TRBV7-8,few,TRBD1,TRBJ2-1,CASSLQGANGNEQFF,TGTGCCAGCAGCTTACAGGGGGCCAATGGTAATGAGCAGTTCTTC
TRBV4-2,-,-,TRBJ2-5,CASSLDPEREETQYF,TGTGCCAGCAGCCTCGACCCGGAGAGGGAAGAGACCCAGTACTTC
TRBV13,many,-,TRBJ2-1,CASMRESYNEQFF,TGTGCCAGCATGCGAGAATCCTACAATGAGCAGTTCTTC
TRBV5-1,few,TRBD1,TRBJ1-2,CASSSRQGNYGYTF,TGCGCCAGCAGCTCTAGACAGGGCAACTATGGCTACACCTTC
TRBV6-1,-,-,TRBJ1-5,CASSDFNQPQHF,TGTGCCAGCAGTGACTTCAATCAGCCCCAGCATTTT
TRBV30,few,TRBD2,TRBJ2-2,CAWRVAGGGTGELFF,TGTGCCTGGAGGGTAGCGGGAGGGGGCACCGGGGAGCTGTTTTTT
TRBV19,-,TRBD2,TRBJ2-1,CASSLASGIREQFF,TGTGCCAGTAGTCTTGCTAGCGGGATACGTGAGCAGTTCTTC
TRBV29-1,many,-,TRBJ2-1,CSVVATLNEQFF,TGCAGCGTTGTGGCGACTCTCAATGAGCAGTTCTTC
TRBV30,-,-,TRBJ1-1,CAWSVRGTEAFF,TGTGCCTGGAGTGTACGAGGGACTGAAGCTTTCTTT
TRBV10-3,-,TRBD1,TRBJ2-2,CAISAGGVNTGELFF,TGTGCCATCAGTGCAGGGGGCGTCAACACCGGGGAGCTGTTTTTT
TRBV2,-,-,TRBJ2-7,CASSPEVYEQYF,TGTGCCAGCAGCCCAGAGGTCTACGAGCAGTACTTC
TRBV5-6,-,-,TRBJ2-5,CASSLAGTIQETQYF,TGTGCCAGCAGCTTGGCCGGGACAATCCAAGAGACCCAGTACTTC
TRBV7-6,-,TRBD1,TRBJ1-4,CASSLGGTGNEKLFF,TGTGCCAGCAGCTTAGGTGGGACAGGAAATGAAAAACTGTTTTTT
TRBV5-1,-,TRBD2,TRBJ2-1,CASSLLAGGSYNEQFF,TGCGCCAGCAGCTTACTAGCGGGAGGCTCCTACAATGAGCAGTTCTTC
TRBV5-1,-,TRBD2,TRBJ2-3,CASSLVAGGNQDTQYF,TGCGCCAGCAGCTTGGTGGCGGGGGGCAACCAGGATACGCAGTATTTT
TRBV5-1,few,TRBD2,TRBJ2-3,CATRTGLAGSTQYF,TGCGCCACCCGAACGGGACTAGCGGGAAGTACGCAGTATTTT
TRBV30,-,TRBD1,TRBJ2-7,CAWSKGTGISYEQYF,TGTGCCTGGAGTAAAGGGACAGGTATTTCCTACGAGCAGTACTTC
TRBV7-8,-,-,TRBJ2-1,CASSFELSGEQFF,TGTGCCAGCAGCTTCGAACTGTCGGGTGAGCAGTTCTTC
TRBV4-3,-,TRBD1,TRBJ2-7,CASSPDGTAYEQYF,TGCGCCAGCAGCCCGGACGGGACAGCCTACGAGCAGTACTTC
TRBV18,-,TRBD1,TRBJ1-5,CASSDRGQPQHF,TGTGCCAGCTCAGACAGGGGTCAGCCCCAGCATTTT
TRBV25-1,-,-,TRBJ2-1,CASTPLGQSLSEQFF,TGTGCCAGCACCCCCTTAGGACAGAGCCTCTCGGAGCAGTTCTTC
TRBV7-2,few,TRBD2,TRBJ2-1,CASSFVAGGPNEQFF,TGTGCCAGCAGCTTCGTAGCGGGAGGGCCCAATGAGCAGTTCTTC
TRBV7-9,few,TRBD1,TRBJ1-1,CASSETPGQGNTEAFF,TGTGCCAGCAGCGAAACTCCGGGACAGGGGAACACTGAAGCTTTCTTT
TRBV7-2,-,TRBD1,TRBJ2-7,CASSGQGFYEQYF,TGTGCCAGCAGCGGACAGGGATTCTACGAGCAGTACTTC
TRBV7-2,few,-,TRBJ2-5,CASSLALGLQQETQYF,TGTGCCAGCAGCTTAGCTCTAGGTCTTCAACAAGAGACCCAGTACTTC
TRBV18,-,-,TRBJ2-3,CASSPRHPLGGDTQYF,TGTGCCAGCTCACCCCGACATCCCTTGGGGGGAGATACGCAGTATTTT
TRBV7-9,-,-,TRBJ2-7,CASSFGDSGGYEQYF,TGTGCCAGCAGCTTTGGGGACTCCGGGGGCTACGAGCAGTACTTC
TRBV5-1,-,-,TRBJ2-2,CASYVEGGPGELFF,TGCGCCAGCTACGTAGAGGGCGGCCCCGGGGAGCTGTTTTTT
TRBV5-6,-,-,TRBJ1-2,CASSPWGPNSAYGYTF,TGTGCCAGCAGCCCCTGGGGGCCTAACTCCGCCTATGGCTACACCTTC
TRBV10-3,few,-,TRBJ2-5,CAISRQGGEETQYF,TGTGCCATCAGCCGACAGGGAGGCGAAGAGACCCAGTACTTC
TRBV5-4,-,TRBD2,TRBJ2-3,CASSPSPGLAGHTQYF,TGTGCCAGCAGCCCCAGCCCGGGACTAGCGGGACATACGCAGTATTTT
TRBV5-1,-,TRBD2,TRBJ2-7,CASSWGSGLEQYF,TGCGCCAGCAGCTGGGGTAGCGGGCTCGAGCAGTACTTC
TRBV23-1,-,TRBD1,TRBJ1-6,CASSQWRPDRGNSPLHF,TGCGCCAGCAGTCAATGGAGGCCGGACAGGGGGAATTCACCCCTCCACTTT
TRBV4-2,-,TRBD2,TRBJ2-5,CASSQDNSGGAGETQYF,TGTGCCAGCAGCCAAGATAATAGCGGGGGGGCCGGGGAGACCCAGTACTTC
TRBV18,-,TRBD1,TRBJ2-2,CASSPGQGANGELFF,TGTGCCAGCTCACCGGGACAGGGGGCGAACGGGGAGCTGTTTTTT
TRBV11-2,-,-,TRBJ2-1,CASSQLAFEQFF,TGTGCCAGCAGCCAACTAGCTTTTGAGCAGTTCTTC
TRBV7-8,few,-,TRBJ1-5,CASSSDGSNQPQHF,TGTGCCAGCTCAAGCGATGGAAGCAATCAGCCCCAGCATTTT
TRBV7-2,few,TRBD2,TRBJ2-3,CASSPAWGGTAGDTQYF,TGTGCCAGCAGCCCGGCGTGGGGGGGGACCGCCGGAGATACGCAGTATTTT
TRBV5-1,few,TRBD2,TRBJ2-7,CASTTGTSGRVGFEQYF,TGCGCCAGCACCACAGGGACTAGCGGGAGAGTCGGGTTCGAGCAGTACTTC
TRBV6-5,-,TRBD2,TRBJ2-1,CASGTVAGNDNEQFF,TGTGCCAGCGGAACCGTAGCGGGGAATGACAATGAGCAGTTCTTC
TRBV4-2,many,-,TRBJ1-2,CASSLRTEDNYGYTF,TGTGCCAGCAGCTTACGGACGGAGGATAACTATGGCTACACCTTC
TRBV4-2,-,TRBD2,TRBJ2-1,CASSQDSERGDHNEQFF,TGTGCCAGCAGCCAAGACAGTGAGCGGGGGGACCACAATGAGCAGTTCTTC
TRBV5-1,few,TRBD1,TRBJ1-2,CASSLGRTGDGYTF,TGCGCCAGCAGCTTGGGAAGGACAGGGGATGGCTACACCTTC